These 27 T cell receptor beta chains share one sample of origin, sequenced in a study of T-cell reconstitution after alpha-beta-depleted transplantation in children. Unique molecular identifiers tagged the TCRbeta library. TCRdb ran MiXCR on the PCR reads and lists one entry per CDR3 protein. The sample records some 150,000 distinct CDR3 sequences, about 9% being singletons. The sequences come from PBMCs, mostly from graft donor cells, collected 180 days after TCRalphabeta/CD19-depleted stem cell transplant. The receptor source for this set is a female patient aged 2-10 years who had a stem cell transplant for congenital amegakaryocytic thrombocytopenia, so the T cells may come from the graft donor.

This clonotype was counted at least ten times. The V and J genes are TRBV5-1 and TRBJ2-7; 7 nucleotides line up with TRBD1. With 4 bases clipped from V and 1 base from J, the junction kept 8 bases outside the gene matches. There are 15 residues in the CDR3. Germline CDR1 is SGHRS and CDR2 is YFSETQ. This chain's CDR3 is CASSGFRDRSYEQYF. DNA of the CDR3: TGCGCCAGCAGCGGATTCCGGGACAGATCCTACGAGCAGTACTTC.

This clonotype was seen ten or more times. The rearrangement links TRBV7-6 to TRBJ2-5; the match to TRBD2 covers 10 bases. With V trimmed by 5 bases and J by 4 bases, 7 bases remained unmatched. This CDR3 is 15 amino acids long. The germline gives CDR1 SGHVS, CDR2 FNYEAQ. The CDR3 sequence: CASSLILAGRETQYF. CDR3 nucleotides: TGTGCCAGCAGCCTTATACTAGCGGGGCGAGAGACCCAGTACTTC.

Notes on this clonotype: A much larger clonotype is one base distant, so this may be a read error. The chain combines TRBV6-2 or TRBV6-3 with TRBJ2-3; 7 nucleotides match TRBD2. The trim removed 4 bases at V and 1 base at J, leaving 14 bases unmatched. The length of the CDR3 is 18 residues. The germline CDR1 and CDR2 sequences are MNHEY and SVGEGT. This CDR3 is CASSSRPGLEGGTDTQYF. In DNA, the CDR3 is TGTGCCAGCAGTTCGAGGCCCGGACTAGAGGGAGGCACAGATACGCAGTATTTT.

This clonotype was seen many times. The DNA for the CDR3 is TGTGCCAGCAGCATCCGGGACAGGGTCACCGGGGAGCTGTTTTTT. This gives the protein CASSIRDRVTGELFF. This chain links TRBV7-9 with TRBJ2-2; 9 bases fit TRBD1. The CDR3 contains 15 residues. V shed 5 bases, J shed 4 bases, and the junction held 5 bases outside the gene matches. CDR1 and CDR2 (germline): SEHNR, FQNEAQ (reference sequence).

V gene TRBV7-8 combines with J gene TRBJ2-3; TRBD2 agrees at 7 bases. V gave up 2 bases and J gave up 0 bases; unmatched junction bases: 11. The CDR3 is made up of 18 amino acids. Looked up from germline, CDR1 is SGHVS and CDR2 is FQNEAQ. The CDR3 coding sequence is TGTGCCAGCAGCTTATCCTTCCCAGCCGGGGGGAGCACAGATACGCAGTATTTT. Amino acid sequence: CASSLSFPAGGSTDTQYF.

In its sample, this clonotype was seen many times. This chain joins TRBV20-1 and TRBJ2-4; 13 bases agree with TRBD2. The CDR3 runs to 17 residues. CDR1 is DFQATT and CDR2 is SNEGSKA in the germline V gene (reference sequence). After removal of 6 bases from V and 0 bases from J, the junction contained 8 bases not matched to a gene. The CDR3 nucleotides are TGCAGTGCCGTCGGACTAGCGGGAGTTCAAGCCAAAAACATTCAGTACTTC. This translates into CSAVGLAGVQAKNIQYF.

This clonotype was detected many times. The V gene is TRBV7-9, the J gene TRBJ2-2, with D hard to call. Germline CDR1 SEHNR, CDR2 FQNEAQ (reference sequence). This CDR3 has 15 amino acids. V lost 1 base and J 3 bases, leaving 9 bases between the germline ends. The CDR3 reads CASSLGAIDTGELFF. The CDR3 bases are TGTGCCAGCAGCTTAGGGGCTATCGACACCGGGGAGCTGTTTTTT. The entire variable domain, with the rest obtained from reference TRBV7-9 and TRBJ2-2, is as follows: DTGVSQNPRHKITKRGQNVTFRCDPISEHNRLYWYRQTLGQGPEFLTYFQNEAQLEKSRLLSDRFSAERPKGSFSTLEIQRTEQGDSAMYLCASSLGAIDTGELFFGEGSRLTVL.

There are many counts of this clonotype. The chain carries TRBV28 and TRBJ2-1; perhaps D is TRBD1 or TRBD2 (6 bases each). V lost 10 bases and J lost 3, with 16 bases in between. Germline-derived CDR1 and CDR2 are MDHEN and SYDVKM. This CDR3 is 14 amino acids long. CDR3 sequence: CATIGGGLYNEQFF. Written as DNA, the CDR3 is TGTGCCACCATCGGGGGCGGACTCTACAATGAGCAGTTCTTC.

This clonotype was observed many times. The rearrangement uses TRBV5-1 and TRBJ2-7; 7 positions match TRBD1. J was trimmed by 2 bases and V by 4 bases; bases with no gene match: 12. The CDR3 has 16 residues. Per the germline V gene, CDR1 is SGHRS and CDR2 is YFSETQ. The chain's CDR3 is CASSRYPHGTAYEQYF. DNA of the CDR3: TGCGCCAGCAGCCGCTACCCCCATGGGACAGCCTACGAGCAGTACTTC.

This clonotype was recorded many times. The rearrangement joins TRBV9 to TRBJ2-2; D tentatively reads TRBD1 or TRBD2 (5 bases each). Trimming took off 1 base at V and 1 base at J, with 14 bases between the two ends. The CDR3 runs 17 residues. Germline V gives CDR1 SGDLS, CDR2 YYNGEE. Written as DNA, the CDR3 is TGTGCCAGCAGCGTAAACAGGCGGGCCTTGAACACCGGGGAGCTGTTTTTT. Its translation is CASSVNRRALNTGELFF.

This clonotype was seen many times. The chain has TRBV6-5 and TRBJ1-6; 9 bases agree with TRBD1. Per germline, CDR1 MNHEY and CDR2 SVGAGI. The length of the CDR3 is 15 residues. The V segment lost 2 bases and the J segment 14 bases; nucleotides outside the gene matches: 10. DNA for the CDR3: TGTGCCAGCAGTTACGATGGGACAGGGCTATTCTCCCTCCACTTT. Amino acids: CASSYDGTGLFSLHF.

As for this clonotype: A junction end diverges from the germline sequence, so it may reflect a read error. The chain has TRBV12-3 or TRBV12-4 and TRBJ1-3, with D possibly matching TRBD1 (5 bases). The CDR3 is 15 amino acids. CDR3 bases: TGTGCCAGCAGACTTTCACGGGGCGCTGGAAACACCATATATTTC. Amino acids: CASRLSRGAGNTIYF.

This clonotype was recorded at least ten times. The chain employs TRBV7-9 and TRBJ2-3, with 8 positions matching TRBD2. The J segment lost 4 bases and the V segment lost 4 bases, leaving 10 bases of the junction unmatched. This CDR3 has 16 residues. CDR1 is SEHNR and CDR2 is FQNEAQ in the germline V gene (reference sequence). The CDR3 is CASSSRRSGGADTQYF. The CDR3 region has the DNA TGTGCCAGCAGCTCCCGTAGGAGCGGGGGTGCAGATACGCAGTATTTT.

Notes on this clonotype: This clone may be a read error of a much larger clone one base away. J is TRBJ1-4 and V is TRBV12-3 or TRBV12-4, with D unresolved. There are 14 residues in the CDR3. The CDR3 bases are TGTGACAGCAGTCTACATATGCATAATGAAAAACTGTTTTTT. Protein product: CDSSLHMHNEKLFF.

This clonotype turned up a few times. The chain uses TRBV5-5 and TRBJ1-4; D gene ambiguous. Trimming took off 2 bases at V and 14 bases at J, with 19 bases between the two ends. This CDR3 has 14 residues. CDR1 and CDR2 from the germline V gene are SGHKS and YYEKEE (reference sequence). CDR3 nucleotide sequence: TGTGCCAGCAGCTTCGGTTGGGGTAATGAAGGTCTGTTTTTT. Translation gives CASSFGWGNEGLFF. Combining the CDR3 with reference TRBV5-5 and TRBJ1-4 gives the whole variable domain DAGVTQSPTHLIKTRGQQVTLRCSPISGHKSVSWYQQVLGQGPQFIFQYYEKEERGRGNFPDRFSARQFPNYSSELNVNALLLGDSALYLCASSFGWGNEGLFFGSGTQLSVL.

Ten or more counts support this clonotype. CDR3 protein: CASSHALVEAQYF. The CDR3 region has the DNA TGCGCCAGCAGCCACGCCCTGGTAGAGGCACAGTACTTC. The V gene is TRBV4-1, the J gene TRBJ2-5; D uncertain. Germline values: CDR1 MGHRA, CDR2 YSYEKL. V shed 3 bases and J shed 11 bases, with 16 bases lying between them. The CDR3 covers 13 residues.

In its sample, this clonotype was seen many times. The chain has TRBV10-3 and TRBJ1-2, with 9 bases lining up with TRBD1. The germline V gene has CDR1 ENHRY and CDR2 SYGVKD. J was trimmed by 3 bases and V by 6 bases; bases with no gene match: 2. The CDR3 contains 13 residues. In nucleotides, the CDR3 is TGTGCCATCAGGGGGGACAGGGACTATGGCTACACCTTC. As protein: CAIRGDRDYGYTF.

This clonotype was seen at least ten times. The V call is TRBV29-1, the J call TRBJ2-2; D call uncertain. The germline gives CDR1 SQVTM, CDR2 ANQGSEA. The CDR3 covers 11 residues. The V end lost 4 bases, the J end lost 7 bases, and 7 bases lay between the germline ends. Here the CDR3 reads CSVGLGGELFF. The CDR3 DNA reads as TGCAGCGTTGGGTTAGGCGGGGAGCTGTTTTTT.

With regard to this clonotype: A read error is possible here, since a much larger clone lies one base away. V usage is TRBV11-2 and J usage is TRBJ2-1; D is tentatively TRBD1 or TRBD2 (5 bases each). Germline values: CDR1 SGHAT, CDR2 FQNNGV. The CDR3 loop spans 13 amino acids. This CDR3 reads CASSLGVYNKQFF. In DNA, the CDR3 is TGTGCCAGCAGCCTGGGGGTCTACAATAAGCAGTTCTTC.

This clonotype was recorded at least ten times. The rearrangement uses TRBV4-1 and TRBJ2-5, with 7 bases lining up with TRBD1. Trimming at V came to 2 bases and at J to 1 base, leaving 1 base not matched to a gene. CDR3 length: 14 amino acids. The germline V gene has CDR1 MGHRA and CDR2 YSYEKL. In DNA, the CDR3 is TGCGCCAGCAGCCAACGGGACAGCCAAGAGACCCAGTACTTC. Its translation: CASSQRDSQETQYF.

This clonotype was observed many times. The chain links TRBV5-1 to TRBJ1-4; TRBD1 aligns across 7 bases. V lost 5 bases and J lost 8; bases outside the gene matches: 6. CDR1 is SGHRS and CDR2 is YFSETQ in the germline V gene. The CDR3 sequence is 13 residues long. CDR3 protein: CASSEGAREKLFF. The CDR3 bases are TGCGCCAGCAGTGAGGGGGCCAGAGAAAAACTGTTTTTT.

A few counts support this clonotype. This chain uses TRBV6-1 with TRBJ1-2; 9 positions agree with TRBD1. Germline CDR1 MNHNS, CDR2 SASEGT. V dropped 6 bases and J dropped 7; count of bases not matched to a gene: 12. The CDR3 totals 15 residues. The CDR3 region is CASSPIDRGTGGYTF. The DNA for the CDR3 is TGTGCCAGCAGCCCCATCGACAGGGGGACCGGTGGCTACACCTTC.

This CDR3 is CASSPSGTGVTEAFF. The DNA for the CDR3 is TGTGCCAGCTCACCCTCCGGGACAGGGGTGACTGAAGCTTTCTTT. The chain employs TRBV18 and TRBJ1-1; TRBD1 matches 10 bases. The V gene's germline CDR1 is KGHSH and CDR2 LQKENI. V lost 3 bases and J lost 5; bases outside the gene matches: 6. There are 15 residues in the CDR3.

This clonotype was seen a few times. This rearrangement joins TRBV7-2 to TRBJ2-7; a weak D match, TRBD2 (6 bases). The V gene lost 0 bases and the J gene lost 5 bases, with 20 bases spanning the gap. The CDR3 covers 17 residues. Germline V gene sequence: CDR1 SGHTA, CDR2 FQGNSA. CDR3 sequence: CASSLALTGASLHEQYF. The CDR3 nucleotides are TGTGCCAGCAGCTTAGCTCTCACGGGAGCTTCCCTCCACGAGCAGTACTTC.

In DNA, the CDR3 is TGTGCCTGGAGTGTAGGCCCATTCAAGGATTCACCCCTCCACTTT. It is translated as CAWSVGPFKDSPLHF. V gene TRBV30 combines with J gene TRBJ1-6; the D is unclear. Germline lookup yields CDR1 GTSNPN and CDR2 SVGIG (reference sequence). V lost 0 bases and J lost 8, with 14 bases in between. The CDR3 spans 15 residues.

This clonotype was counted between two and nine times. The V and J genes are TRBV19 and TRBJ1-2; 7 nucleotides match TRBD1. V lost 8 bases to trimming and J lost 8 bases; unmatched junction nucleotides: 20. Germline V gives CDR1 LNHDA, CDR2 SQIVND (reference sequence). The CDR3 spans 16 residues. CDR3 in DNA: TGTGCCAGTTCAGTATCGTGGACAGGCCTCTCTGTAGGCTACACCTTC. Encoded protein: CASSVSWTGLSVGYTF.

Ten or more counts support this clonotype. This chain uses TRBV5-1 with TRBJ1-2, with D unclear. The CDR3 has 14 residues. Germline V CDR1 and CDR2: SGHRS, YFSETQ. V gave up 6 bases and J gave up 5 bases, with 17 bases separating them. CDR3 sequence (DNA): TGCGCCAGCACCCCGGAAATGGCCCCTTATGGCTACACCTTC. This gives the protein CASTPEMAPYGYTF.